This TCR beta chain came from a study of blood T cell repertoires in COVID-19. This clone appeared once. Germline loops: CDR1 SEHNR, CDR2 FQNEAQ (reference sequence). This CDR3 region has 14 residues. V was clipped by 0 bases and J by 3 bases; unmatched bases: 2. Clones were read by immunoSEQ multiplex PCR, and TCRdb kept only the in-frame ones, dropping some. Among 95,000 to 100,000 clones, 80% to 95% were seen once, and the ten largest hold 5% to 6%. The rearrangement joins TRBV7-9 to TRBJ2-7; 7 nucleotides agree with TRBD1. This clonotype was sampled from a middle-aged man with active COVID-19. The sequenced material came from peripheral blood. As DNA, the CDR3 is TGTGCCAGCAGCTTAGCGGGACAGAGCTACGAGCAGTACTTC. It specifies CASSLAGQSYEQYF.